What follows is one T cell receptor (beta chain) and its context. Its target is unknown. Germline V gives CDR1 LGHNT, CDR2 FRNRAP. Losses at the gene ends were 5 bases for V and 3 bases for J; bases not matched to a gene: 5. This CDR3 has 15 residues. The data originate from a study of T cells in localized non-small cell lung cancer. Whole-study findings and limits: The study sequenced only one region of the tumor. As a result, intratumor heterogeneity could not be excluded and remains possible. Tumor showed lower T cell clonality than uninvolved adjacent lung, where it was highest. For the top 100 tumor clones, a median around 55 also appeared in adjacent lung. Higher adjacent-lung clonality was associated with shorter survival.

Generated by immunoSEQ multiplex PCR, the TCRdb table keeps only in-frame clones and is missing some. The sample has under 70,000 clones; roughly 89% are singletons. This chain links TRBV12-5 with TRBJ1-1; 11 nucleotides align to TRBD1. The sequencing here drew on peripheral blood, taken before any cancer treatment. The sequence derives from a woman between 40 and 69 years old with stage I lung adenocarcinoma. The DNA for the CDR3 is TGTGCTAGTGGTCCGGGACAGGGGGTTTACACTGAAGCTTTCTTT. Residues: CASGPGQGVYTEAFF.